The 27 T cell receptor beta chains given below trace back to one sample, sequenced in a study of T cells in Graves' hyperthyroidism and ophthalmopathy. Researchers took RNA transcripts and amplified the TCR beta CDR3 regions from them. A first-round RT-PCR of the TCR CDR3 used the HTBI primer set. TCRdb called the multiplex PCR reads again in MiXCR, with one record for every CDR3 protein. The sample carries more than 500,000 distinct CDR3 sequences, approximately 15% recorded once. The sample comprised blood. The receptor set was obtained from a woman aged 40 to 50 with Graves' ophthalmopathy.

This clonotype was detected many times. The chain couples TRBV3-1 to TRBJ1-2; D gene unclear. The CDR3 length is 14 residues. Germline loops: CDR1 LGHDT, CDR2 YNNKEL (reference sequence). Trimming removed 2 bases from V and 5 bases from J, with 12 bases in between. The CDR3 DNA reads as TGTGCCAGCAGCCAATGGGCGGCCCCGTATGGCTACACCTTC. It is translated as CASSQWAAPYGYTF.

This clonotype turned up a few times. The chain recombines TRBV12-3 or TRBV12-4 with TRBJ2-2; D is perhaps TRBD2 (6 bases). Trimming shortened V by 2 bases and J by 6 bases, and 13 bases separated the two germline ends. This CDR3 region has 15 residues. CDR3: CASSLIGLNPGELFF. The CDR3 DNA follows: TGTGCCAGCAGTTTAATAGGACTAAATCCCGGGGAGCTGTTTTTT.

This clonotype was picked up many times. This chain uses TRBV12-3 or TRBV12-4 with TRBJ2-7, with D possibly being TRBD1 or TRBD2 (5 bases each). This CDR3 contains 15 residues. V was trimmed by 6 bases and J by 3 bases, leaving 18 bases between them. The CDR3 here is CASSESSGPGYEQYF. The CDR3 DNA reads as TGTGCCAGCAGCGAAAGCTCGGGACCCGGCTACGAGCAGTACTTC.

This clonotype was seen at least ten times. The rearrangement links TRBV24-1 to TRBJ2-2; 13 positions agree with TRBD2. The CDR3 has 16 amino acids. The J segment lost 5 bases and the V segment lost 5 bases, leaving 4 bases of the junction unmatched. The germline CDR1 and CDR2 sequences are KGHDR and SFDVKD. The CDR3 is CATSVELAGGTGELFF. CDR3 sequence (DNA): TGTGCCACCAGTGTCGAACTAGCGGGAGGGACCGGGGAGCTGTTTTTT.

This clonotype showed up many times. J is TRBJ1-1 and V is TRBV12-3 or TRBV12-4; TRBD1 matches 7 bases. The trim removed 7 bases at V and 4 bases at J, leaving 9 bases unmatched. This CDR3 is 14 amino acids long. This chain's CDR3 is CASNQGGRGTEAFF. The DNA for the CDR3 is TGTGCCAGCAATCAGGGGGGGAGGGGCACTGAAGCTTTCTTT.

The chain is built from TRBV15 and TRBJ1-1, with a possible D match to TRBD1 (5 bases). Germline V gene sequence: CDR1 LNHNV, CDR2 YYDKDF (reference sequence). The CDR3 has 17 residues. V lost 1 base, J lost 3 bases, and 18 bases lay in between. The CDR3 bases are TGTGCCACCAGCAGAGGGAGGGGCGCAGGGCAGGACACTGAAGCTTTCTTT. Protein product: CATSRGRGAGQDTEAFF.

This clonotype was counted ten times or more. The gene calls are TRBV10-3 and TRBJ1-2; 7 nucleotides align to TRBD1. Germline V gene data show CDR1 as ENHRY and CDR2 as SYGVKD. The J segment lost 6 bases and the V segment lost 6 bases, leaving 13 bases of the junction unmatched. This CDR3 is 15 amino acids long. CDR3 bases: TGTGCCATCAGGGCGGATCAAGGGGGCGCTGATGGCTACACCTTC. Residues: CAIRADQGGADGYTF.

This clonotype came up many times. This chain uses TRBV7-2 with TRBJ2-7; D ambiguous. CDR3 length equals 14 residues. Germline CDR1 reads SGHTA; CDR2 reads FQGNSA. The V and J ends lost 5 bases and 0 bases respectively, with 11 bases between them. Here the CDR3 DNA reads TGTGCCAGCAGCCCTCTGACACTCTCCTACGAGCAGTACTTC. Its protein product is CASSPLTLSYEQYF.

J is TRBJ2-7 and V is TRBV28; maybe TRBD1 (5 bases). The germline CDR1 and CDR2 sequences are MDHEN and SYDVKM. V lost 6 bases and J 4 bases, leaving 10 bases between the germline ends. This CDR3 contains 12 residues. The DNA of the CDR3 is TGTGCCAGCAGGGCCGCAGGGTACGAGCAGTACTTC. Translated: CASRAAGYEQYF.

In this sample, this clonotype turned up many times. A read error may be the cause here, since a much bigger clone is one base away. The chain combines TRBV2 with TRBJ2-5; 11 bases are a match to TRBD2. The germline CDR1 and CDR2 sequences are SNHLY and FYNNEI. The CDR3 length is 16 residues. The V gene end was trimmed by 4 bases and the J gene end by 4 bases; junction bases not matched to a gene: 8. CDR3 amino acids: CASSGGSGRDGETQYF. The CDR3 coding sequence is TGTGCCAGCAGTGGTGGTAGCGGGAGGGATGGAGAGACCCAGTACTTC.

This clonotype has a count of ten or more. The chain recombines TRBV6-4 with TRBJ2-7; D possibly corresponds to TRBD2 (5 bases). Trimming cost V 5 bases and J 5 bases, with 13 bases left between them. Germline-derived CDR1 and CDR2 are MRHNA and SNTAGT. The CDR3 length is 13 residues. CDR3 sequence: CASSMEAGHEQYF. CDR3 bases: TGTGCCAGCAGTATGGAGGCCGGCCACGAGCAGTACTTC.

This clonotype was detected ten times or more. This rearrangement joins TRBV12-3 or TRBV12-4 to TRBJ1-2; 10 nucleotides align to TRBD1. Losses at the gene ends were 6 bases for V and 4 bases for J; bases not matched to a gene: 5. The CDR3 is 14 residues long. The CDR3 here is CASRGTGESYGYTF. As DNA, the CDR3 is TGTGCCAGCAGGGGGACAGGGGAGAGCTATGGCTACACCTTC.

There are many counts of this clonotype. The V and J genes are TRBV27 and TRBJ2-7; possible D gene TRBD1, 5 bases. CDR3 length: 14 residues. Deletions cut 4 bases from V and 2 bases from J, with 12 bases between. Germline V lookup: CDR1 MNHEY, CDR2 SMNVEV (reference sequence). CDR3 protein: CASSYRQGAYEQYF. The CDR3 nucleotides read TGTGCCAGCAGTTATCGGCAGGGCGCCTACGAGCAGTACTTC.

This clonotype was picked up a small number of times. The CDR3 DNA reads as TGTGCCAGCAGCTTATGGGAGTGGGGGAGGGTAGAAGAGACCCAGTACTTC. Encoded protein: CASSLWEWGRVEETQYF. The V and J genes are TRBV11-2 and TRBJ2-5, with TRBD2 matching over 7 bases. This CDR3 is 17 amino acids long. Germline assignment: CDR1 SGHAT and CDR2 FQNNGV. V dropped 2 bases and J dropped 3; count of bases not matched to a gene: 12.

V and J are TRBV6-2 or TRBV6-3 and TRBJ2-5, with D perhaps TRBD1 (6 bases). The germline V gene encodes CDR1 MNHEY and CDR2 SVGEGT. This CDR3 is 16 amino acids long. V lost 2 bases to trimming and J lost 7 bases, with 20 bases between them. CDR3 DNA: TGTGCCAGCAGTTACCCGAGGGGGATAGGGGCAACGACCCAGTACTTC. Translated, it gives CASSYPRGIGATTQYF.

This clonotype was seen ten or more times. The chain is built from TRBV6-2 or TRBV6-3 and TRBJ2-4; TRBD2 agrees at 8 bases. The germline V gene has CDR1 MNHEY and CDR2 SVGEGT. The V segment lost 5 bases and the J segment 8 bases; nucleotides outside the gene matches: 5. The CDR3 has 13 residues. DNA for the CDR3: TGTGCCAGCAGTAGCGGGAGATTAGACATTCAGTACTTC. Protein: CASSSGRLDIQYF.

This clonotype was seen at least ten times. The chain couples TRBV6-5 to TRBJ2-7; a possible D gene is TRBD1 (6 bases). V lost 4 bases to trimming and J lost 0 bases, with 10 bases between them. The CDR3 length is 14 residues. Looked up from germline, CDR1 is MNHEY and CDR2 is SVGAGI. This chain's CDR3 is CASSWAGDSYEQYF. The CDR3, as DNA: TGTGCCAGCAGTTGGGCAGGGGACTCCTACGAGCAGTACTTC.

This clonotype occurred a few times. The chain recombines TRBV20-1 with TRBJ2-7, with 8 bases identical to TRBD1. Germline V gives CDR1 DFQATT, CDR2 SNEGSKA (reference sequence). With 2 bases clipped from V and 6 bases from J, the junction kept 9 bases outside the gene matches. There are 14 residues in the CDR3. CDR3: CSARKDRVHSEQYF. In DNA form, the CDR3 reads TGCAGTGCTAGAAAGGACAGGGTGCATAGCGAGCAGTACTTC.

This clonotype was counted at least ten times. V gene TRBV3-1 combines with J gene TRBJ2-2, with 8 bases fitting TRBD2. Germline V gene lookup returns CDR1 LGHDT and CDR2 YNNKEL (reference sequence). V shed 0 bases and J 4 bases; nucleotides not matched to a gene: 1. CDR3 length: 15 amino acids. CDR3 sequence reads: CASSQDREGTGELFF. The CDR3 DNA sequence: TGTGCCAGCAGCCAAGATCGGGAGGGCACCGGGGAGCTGTTTTTT.

This clonotype came up many times. The chain joins TRBV12-3 or TRBV12-4 to TRBJ2-7, with TRBD2 matching over 11 bases. This CDR3 comprises 16 residues. V gave up 5 bases and J gave up 0 bases; unmatched junction bases: 6. DNA for the CDR3: TGTGCCAGCAGTAATTTCGGACTAGCGGGCTCCTACGAGCAGTACTTC. As protein: CASSNFGLAGSYEQYF.

This clonotype came up many times. V usage is TRBV5-1 and J usage is TRBJ1-1; D might be TRBD1 (6 bases). The ends were cut back, 2 bases at V and 3 bases at J, with 11 bases in the middle. CDR1 SGHRS and CDR2 YFSETQ come from the germline V gene. The CDR3 loop spans 14 amino acids. The CDR3 sequence is CASSLGGEDTEAFF. The CDR3 bases are TGCGCCAGCAGCTTAGGGGGAGAGGACACTGAAGCTTTCTTT.

This clonotype was observed many times. The V and J genes are TRBV28 and TRBJ2-7; TRBD1 matches 7 bases. After removal of 6 bases from V and 3 bases from J, the junction contained 11 bases not matched to a gene. The germline CDR1 and CDR2 sequences are MDHEN and SYDVKM. This CDR3 is built from 15 residues. The CDR3 nucleotides are TGTGCCAGCAGCCCCACCTTCCGGGACAGCTACGAGCAGTACTTC. This codes for CASSPTFRDSYEQYF.

This clonotype has a count of ten or more. DNA of the CDR3: TGTGCCAGCAGTCGCCGACAGACCCAGTACTTC. This translates into CASSRRQTQYF. V is TRBV12-3 or TRBV12-4 and J is TRBJ2-5; D ambiguous. The ends were cut back, 5 bases at V and 6 bases at J, with 7 bases in the middle. The CDR3 is made up of 11 amino acids.

The table lists this clonotype with many counts. This sequence joins TRBV28 and TRBJ1-1; no clear D. Germline lookup yields CDR1 MDHEN and CDR2 SYDVKM. This CDR3 has 11 amino acids. V was shortened by 3 bases and J by 10 bases, with 9 bases between the two germline ends. CDR3 loop: CASSLVDRAFF. The CDR3, as DNA: TGTGCCAGCAGTTTGGTGGACCGAGCTTTCTTT.

This clonotype was found a few times. The chain recombines TRBV29-1 with TRBJ1-1, with TRBD1 matching over 7 bases. With 1 base clipped from V and 3 bases from J, the junction kept 11 bases outside the gene matches. Germline assignment: CDR1 SQVTM and CDR2 ANQGSEA. CDR3 length: 16 residues. CDR3 DNA sequence: TGCAGCGTTGAAGGAGGGGGCGGAAAGGAAGACACTGAAGCTTTCTTT. This encodes CSVEGGGGKEDTEAFF.

This clonotype was counted a few times. V is TRBV7-8 and J is TRBJ2-2; tentatively, D is TRBD2 (6 bases). The CDR3 loop spans 15 amino acids. The germline V gene has CDR1 SGHVS and CDR2 FQNEAQ. V lost 0 bases to trimming and J lost 6 bases, with 11 bases between them. The CDR3 nucleotides are TGTGCCAGCAGCTTAGCGGGAGGAGCGCCCGGGGAGCTGTTTTTT. It translates to CASSLAGGAPGELFF.

In its sample, this clonotype was seen many times. The chain joins TRBV27 to TRBJ1-5, with 8 nucleotides matching TRBD1. CDR3 length equals 19 residues. CDR1 is MNHEY and CDR2 is SMNVEV in the germline V gene (reference sequence). With V trimmed by 6 bases and J by 3 bases, 19 bases remained unmatched. CDR3 region: CASRLRTGKERGSNQPQHF. The CDR3 DNA is TGTGCCAGCAGACTCAGGACAGGGAAGGAGAGAGGGTCCAATCAGCCCCAGCATTTT.